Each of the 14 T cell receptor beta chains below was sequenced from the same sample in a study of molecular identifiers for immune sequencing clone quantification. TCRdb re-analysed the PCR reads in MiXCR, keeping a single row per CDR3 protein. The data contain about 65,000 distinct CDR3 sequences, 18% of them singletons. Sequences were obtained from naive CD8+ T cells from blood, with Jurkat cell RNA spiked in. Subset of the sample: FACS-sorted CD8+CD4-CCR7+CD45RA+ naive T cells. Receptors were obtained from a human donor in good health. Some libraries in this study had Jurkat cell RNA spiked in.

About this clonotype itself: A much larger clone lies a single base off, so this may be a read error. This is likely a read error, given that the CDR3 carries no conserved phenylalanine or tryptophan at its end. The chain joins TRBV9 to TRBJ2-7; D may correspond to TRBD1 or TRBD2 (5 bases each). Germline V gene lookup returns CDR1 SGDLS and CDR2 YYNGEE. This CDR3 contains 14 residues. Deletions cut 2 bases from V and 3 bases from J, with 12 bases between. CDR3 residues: CASSVGQGVYEQYS. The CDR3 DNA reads TGTGCCAGCAGCGTCGGTCAGGGAGTCTACGAGCAGTACTCC.

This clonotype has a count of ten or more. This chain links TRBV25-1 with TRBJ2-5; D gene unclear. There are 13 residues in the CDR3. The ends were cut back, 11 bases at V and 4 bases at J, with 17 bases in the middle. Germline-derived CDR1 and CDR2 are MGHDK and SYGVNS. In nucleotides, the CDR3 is TGTGCCGTACCTTCTACGGCGGTAGAGACCCAGTACTTC. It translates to CAVPSTAVETQYF.

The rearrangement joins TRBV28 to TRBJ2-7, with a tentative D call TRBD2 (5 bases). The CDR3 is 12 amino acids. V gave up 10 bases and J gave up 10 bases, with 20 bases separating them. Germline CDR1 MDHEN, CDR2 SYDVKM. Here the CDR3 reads CATSVGFGDQYF. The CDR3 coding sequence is TGTGCCACCTCCGTTGGTTTCGGGGATCAGTACTTC.

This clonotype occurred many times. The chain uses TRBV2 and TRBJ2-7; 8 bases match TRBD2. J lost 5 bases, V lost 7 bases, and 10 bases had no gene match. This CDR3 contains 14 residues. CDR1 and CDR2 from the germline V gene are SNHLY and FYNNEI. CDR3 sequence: CASTPYRSGDEQYF. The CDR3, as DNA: TGTGCCAGCACACCCTACCGTAGCGGGGACGAGCAGTACTTC.

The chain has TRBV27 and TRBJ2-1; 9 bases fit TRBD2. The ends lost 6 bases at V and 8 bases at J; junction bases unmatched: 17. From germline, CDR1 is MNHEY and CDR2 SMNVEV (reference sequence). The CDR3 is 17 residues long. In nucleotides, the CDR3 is TGTGCCAGCAGCTCGCACTTTGGCTCTAGCGGGATCTATGAGCAGTTCTTC. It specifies CASSSHFGSSGIYEQFF.

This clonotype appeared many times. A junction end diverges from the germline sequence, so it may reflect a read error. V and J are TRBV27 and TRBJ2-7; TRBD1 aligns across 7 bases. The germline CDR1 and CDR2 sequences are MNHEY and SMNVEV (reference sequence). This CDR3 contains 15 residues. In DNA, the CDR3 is TGTGCCAGCAAATTAGGGACAGCAGGTTTCTACGGGCAGTACTTC. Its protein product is CASKLGTAGFYGQYF.

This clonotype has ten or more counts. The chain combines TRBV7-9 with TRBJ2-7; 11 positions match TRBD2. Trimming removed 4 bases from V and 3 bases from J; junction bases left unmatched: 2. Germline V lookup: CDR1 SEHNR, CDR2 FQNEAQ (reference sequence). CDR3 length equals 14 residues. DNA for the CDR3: TGTGCCAGCAGCTCGGGGACTAGCGGCTACGAGCAGTACTTC. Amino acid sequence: CASSSGTSGYEQYF.

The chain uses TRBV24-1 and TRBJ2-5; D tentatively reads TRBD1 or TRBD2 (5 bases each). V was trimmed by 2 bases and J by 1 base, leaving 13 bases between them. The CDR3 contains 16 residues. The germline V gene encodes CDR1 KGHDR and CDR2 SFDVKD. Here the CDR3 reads CATSDWDPRGQETQYF. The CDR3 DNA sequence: TGTGCCACCAGTGATTGGGACCCCCGAGGCCAAGAGACCCAGTACTTC.

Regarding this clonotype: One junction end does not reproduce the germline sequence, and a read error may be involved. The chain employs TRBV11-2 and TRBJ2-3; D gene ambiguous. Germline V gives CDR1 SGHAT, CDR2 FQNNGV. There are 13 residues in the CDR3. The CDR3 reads CAGSLKSSDTQYF. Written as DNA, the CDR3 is TGTGCCGGCAGCTTAAAAAGCTCAGATACGCAGTATTTT.

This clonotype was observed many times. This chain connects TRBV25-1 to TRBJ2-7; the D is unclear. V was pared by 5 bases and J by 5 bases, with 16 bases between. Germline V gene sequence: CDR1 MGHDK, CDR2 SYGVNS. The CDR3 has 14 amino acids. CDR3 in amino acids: CASSQPMVPDEQYF. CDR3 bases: TGTGCCAGCAGTCAACCCATGGTTCCCGACGAGCAGTACTTC.

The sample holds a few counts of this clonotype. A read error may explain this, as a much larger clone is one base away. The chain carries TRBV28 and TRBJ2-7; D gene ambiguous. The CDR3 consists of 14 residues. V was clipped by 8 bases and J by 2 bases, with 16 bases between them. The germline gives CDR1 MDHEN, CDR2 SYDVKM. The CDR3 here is CASGTLGNPYEQYF. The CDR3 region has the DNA TGTGCCAGCGGCACCCTGGGAAATCCCTACGAGCAGTACTTC.

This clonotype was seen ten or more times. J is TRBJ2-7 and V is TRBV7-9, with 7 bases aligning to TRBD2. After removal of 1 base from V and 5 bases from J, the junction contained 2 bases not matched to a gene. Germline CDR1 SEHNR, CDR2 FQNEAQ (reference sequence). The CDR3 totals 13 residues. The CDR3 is CASSLGGTNEQYF. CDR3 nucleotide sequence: TGTGCCAGCAGCTTAGGGGGGACTAACGAGCAGTACTTC.

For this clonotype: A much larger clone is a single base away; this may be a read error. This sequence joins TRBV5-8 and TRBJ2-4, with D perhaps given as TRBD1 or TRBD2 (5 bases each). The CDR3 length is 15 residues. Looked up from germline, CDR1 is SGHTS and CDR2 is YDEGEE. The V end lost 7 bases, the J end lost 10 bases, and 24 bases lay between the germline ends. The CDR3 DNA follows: TGTGCCAGCCGCCCCATCTGGGACCTATCTATTATTCAGTACTTC. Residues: CASRPIWDLSIIQYF.

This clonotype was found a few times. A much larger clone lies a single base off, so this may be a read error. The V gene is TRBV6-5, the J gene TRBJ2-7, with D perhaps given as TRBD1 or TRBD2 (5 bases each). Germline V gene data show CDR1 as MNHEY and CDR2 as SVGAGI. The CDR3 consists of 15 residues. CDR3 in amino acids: CASGYVGTGTYEQYF. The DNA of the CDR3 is TGTGCCAGCGGTTACGTCGGGACGGGTACCTACGAGCAGTACTTC.